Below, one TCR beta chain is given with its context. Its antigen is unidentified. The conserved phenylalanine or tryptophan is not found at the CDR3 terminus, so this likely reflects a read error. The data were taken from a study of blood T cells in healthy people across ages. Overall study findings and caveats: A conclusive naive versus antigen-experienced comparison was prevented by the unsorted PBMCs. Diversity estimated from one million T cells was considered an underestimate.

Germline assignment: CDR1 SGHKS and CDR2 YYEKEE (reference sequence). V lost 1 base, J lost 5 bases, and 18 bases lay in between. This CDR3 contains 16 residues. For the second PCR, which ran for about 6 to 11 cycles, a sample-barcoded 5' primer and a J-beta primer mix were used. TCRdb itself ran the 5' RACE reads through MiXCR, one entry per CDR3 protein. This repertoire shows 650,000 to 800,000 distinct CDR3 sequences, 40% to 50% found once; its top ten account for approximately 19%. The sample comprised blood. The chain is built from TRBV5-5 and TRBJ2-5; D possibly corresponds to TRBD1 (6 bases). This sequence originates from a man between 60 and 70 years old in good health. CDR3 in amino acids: CASSLFQGMGGETQYI. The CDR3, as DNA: TGTGCCAGCAGCTTGTTTCAGGGGATGGGCGGGGAGACCCAGTACATC.